Listed below are T cell receptor beta chains from one sample, sequenced in a study of cytomegalovirus exposure and HLA in healthy donors. Sequencing used immunoSEQ multiplex PCR; TCRdb keeps in-frame clones, though not all of them. The sample comprises fewer than 200,000 clones, about 75% of which are singletons, and over 4.5% rests with the top ten. Sequenced: PBMCs. The source is a male donor in good health and CMV-seronegative. Both conserved end residues are trimmed from each CDR3. Clone sizes are given selectively: once, few, many, or a class where the clone is expanded.

j_gene: TRBJ2-6
abundance: -
v_gene: TRBV5-8
CDR3aa: ASSFRGTGANVLT

j_gene: TRBJ2-7
abundance: -
v_gene: TRBV7-2
CDR3aa: ASSLSWGAYEQY

j_gene: TRBJ2-2
abundance: few
v_gene: TRBV9
CDR3aa: ASSVLGNTGELF

j_gene: TRBJ1-1
abundance: -
v_gene: TRBV2
CDR3aa: ASSRGQGALNTEAF

j_gene: TRBJ2-7
abundance: few
v_gene: TRBV14
CDR3aa: ASSPRLRGEQY

j_gene: TRBJ2-1
abundance: -
v_gene: TRBV7-9
CDR3aa: ASSTLAGSNEQF

j_gene: TRBJ2-4
abundance: -
v_gene: TRBV7-9
CDR3aa: ASSLDGTAKNIQY

j_gene: TRBJ2-2
abundance: -
v_gene: TRBV5-1
CDR3aa: ASSKGGDTGELF

j_gene: TRBJ2-2
abundance: -
v_gene: TRBV2
CDR3aa: ASSRLAGGTGELF

j_gene: TRBJ2-5
abundance: -
v_gene: TRBV18
CDR3aa: ASTYTIDTAETQY

j_gene: TRBJ1-6
abundance: -
v_gene: TRBV6-5
CDR3aa: ASSYQGGNSPLH

j_gene: TRBJ2-7
abundance: -
v_gene: TRBV28
CDR3aa: ASSWLAGGYEQY

j_gene: TRBJ2-3
abundance: -
v_gene: TRBV5-1
CDR3aa: ASSLGGSTDTQY

j_gene: TRBJ1-3
abundance: -
v_gene: TRBV28
CDR3aa: ASSGLGAGNTIY

j_gene: TRBJ2-1
abundance: -
v_gene: TRBV15
CDR3aa: ATSREGAGNEQF

j_gene: TRBJ2-7
abundance: -
v_gene: TRBV6-1
CDR3aa: ASSAGERYVEQY

j_gene: TRBJ1-5
abundance: -
v_gene: TRBV18
CDR3aa: ASSPPVVGRNNQPQH

j_gene: TRBJ2-7
abundance: -
v_gene: TRBV7-2
CDR3aa: ASSRVLGYEQY

j_gene: -
abundance: -
v_gene: TRBV9
CDR3aa: ASSGRSRGSEQY

j_gene: TRBJ2-1
abundance: few
v_gene: TRBV29-1
CDR3aa: SVPKGLAVDYNEQF

j_gene: TRBJ2-2
abundance: -
v_gene: TRBV5-1
CDR3aa: ASSTFAGSGTGELF

j_gene: TRBJ1-1
abundance: -
v_gene: TRBV28
CDR3aa: ASRPLLSRGEAF

j_gene: TRBJ1-1
abundance: few
v_gene: TRBV7-9
CDR3aa: ASSSIGRGEAF

j_gene: TRBJ2-1
abundance: -
v_gene: TRBV5-1
CDR3aa: ASSWTLAGASSYNEQF

j_gene: TRBJ2-7
abundance: many
v_gene: TRBV6-6
CDR3aa: ASSYGVAGGYYEQY

j_gene: TRBJ2-3
abundance: -
v_gene: TRBV6-5
CDR3aa: ASKVKRSERGTQY

j_gene: TRBJ1-1
abundance: -
v_gene: TRBV7-9
CDR3aa: ASGPLRGFGTEAF

j_gene: TRBJ2-5
abundance: -
v_gene: TRBV19
CDR3aa: ASSIGSGGTQY

j_gene: TRBJ2-7
abundance: -
v_gene: TRBV19
CDR3aa: ASAMGSSYEQY

j_gene: TRBJ1-2
abundance: -
v_gene: TRBV6-1
CDR3aa: ASRTTSGANYGYT

j_gene: TRBJ1-1
abundance: -
v_gene: TRBV5-1
CDR3aa: ASSWTGGLTEAF

j_gene: TRBJ2-7
abundance: -
v_gene: TRBV6-5
CDR3aa: ASSYSRAVSSYEQY

j_gene: TRBJ1-2
abundance: -
v_gene: TRBV5-4
CDR3aa: ASSPPGQGFLGNYGYT

j_gene: TRBJ2-3
abundance: -
v_gene: TRBV4-3
CDR3aa: ASSQGYWTGEGTDTQY

j_gene: -
abundance: -
v_gene: TRBV27
CDR3aa: ASSLRRTASRYEQY

j_gene: TRBJ1-3
abundance: -
v_gene: TRBV5-4
CDR3aa: ASSLGGYPSGNTIY

j_gene: TRBJ1-4
abundance: few
v_gene: TRBV5-1
CDR3aa: ASSPPGINEKLF

j_gene: TRBJ2-3
abundance: -
v_gene: TRBV9
CDR3aa: ASSTLSTDTQY

j_gene: TRBJ1-2
abundance: -
v_gene: TRBV27
CDR3aa: ASSLRDSYGYT

j_gene: TRBJ2-1
abundance: -
v_gene: TRBV23-1
CDR3aa: ASSQGTRAGYNEQF

j_gene: TRBJ2-5
abundance: -
v_gene: TRBV28
CDR3aa: ASRELGREETQY

j_gene: TRBJ2-1
abundance: -
v_gene: TRBV5-1
CDR3aa: ASQAGSSYNEQF

j_gene: TRBJ2-3
abundance: -
v_gene: TRBV27
CDR3aa: ASSSRGSGSTDTQY

j_gene: TRBJ2-2
abundance: -
v_gene: TRBV5-4
CDR3aa: ASSLGGTGHTGELF

j_gene: TRBJ1-4
abundance: -
v_gene: TRBV27
CDR3aa: ASSFYLSQGGSEKLF

j_gene: TRBJ2-4
abundance: -
v_gene: TRBV9
CDR3aa: ASSTGLAVPWNIQY

j_gene: TRBJ1-2
abundance: -
v_gene: TRBV28
CDR3aa: ASSLKQTYGYT

j_gene: -
abundance: -
v_gene: TRBV2
CDR3aa: ASSVGDSYEQY

j_gene: TRBJ2-7
abundance: few
v_gene: TRBV29-1
CDR3aa: SVAWTSGLYEQY

j_gene: TRBJ1-2
abundance: -
v_gene: TRBV7-2
CDR3aa: ASSPRTGTYGYP

j_gene: TRBJ2-3
abundance: few
v_gene: TRBV28
CDR3aa: ASSFRGLLTDTQY